A selection of T cell receptor beta chains follows, all from one sample in a study of blood T cell repertoires in COVID-19. Only in-frame clones appear in the TCRdb table, and some are missing; sequencing was by immunoSEQ multiplex PCR. The table shows 330,000 or so clones, with more than 85% occurring only once. Sample: PBMCs or T cells enriched from blood (not recorded which). The source is a woman in her twenties or thirties who had recovered from COVID-19. Both conserved end residues are trimmed from each CDR3.

>TRBJ1-1|TRBV18
ASSPRALNTEAF
>TRBJ1-1|TRBV6-5
ASSPLRENTEAF
>TRBJ2-7|TRBV29-1
SVVRLGWGQGDYEQY
>TRBJ1-3|TRBV7-9
ASSFGDRAGNTIY
>TRBJ1-6|TRBV20-1
SIPPDSPLH
>TRBJ1-2|TRBV7-8
ASNPGTGDYGYT
>TRBJ1-1|TRBV19
ASSGQGEAF
>TRBJ2-2|TRBV19
ASEREHTGELF
>TRBJ2-7|TRBV3-1/TRBV3-2
ASSQGGGSEQY
>TRBJ2-1|TRBV6-1
ASSESGQGRNEQF
>TRBJ1-4|TRBV6-5
ASSPGTGGNQKLF
>TRBJ1-2|TRBV6-5
ASSYSRQGGNGYT
>TRBJ1-4|TRBV7-9
ASREQQGSSDRGEKLF
>TRBJ2-3|TRBV3-1/TRBV3-2
ASSQGETSGSGSDTQY
>TRBJ1-5|TRBV7-2
ASSLDTQPQH
>TRBJ1-1|TRBV3-1/TRBV3-2
ASSQARQGYTEAF
>TRBJ1-6|TRBV5-4
ASSRAVRQGNSPLH
>TRBJ1-2|TRBV5-1
ASSLGGVNGYT
>TRBJ1-5|TRBV15
ATSKRPGTDYSNQPQH
>TRBJ1-1|TRBV5-1
ASSSLRQGVNTEAF